A single T cell receptor (beta chain) is shown here with its context. This record belongs to a study of blood T cell repertoires in COVID-19. Study overall: The United States, Italy and Spain provided the acute and convalescent COVID-19 samples.

Cohort allocation depended upon clinical history that participants reported. Donors of Cohort 3 who recovered were those that had two negative PCRs, clearance, or symptom resolution. This CDR3 is 16 amino acids long. Germline CDR1 is SQVTM and CDR2 is ANQGSEA. Germline trimming cut 6 bases from V and 6 bases from J; bases unmatched to any gene: 16. The protocol was immunoSEQ multiplex PCR, while the TCRdb copy is restricted to in-frame clones and leaves out a portion. The repertoire holds roughly 200,000 clones, with 70% to 90% as singletons. This TCR was sampled from a man aged 30 to 39 who had recovered from COVID-19. This chain connects TRBV29-1 to TRBJ2-7; 11 nucleotides agree with TRBD2. The sample was PBMCs or T cells enriched from blood (not recorded which). The CDR3 region is CSVTSGSSGRLREQYF. The CDR3 DNA reads as TGCAGCGTAACTAGCGGGAGTTCCGGTCGCTTGCGCGAGCAGTACTTC.